One and the same sample provided the 2 T cell receptor beta chains below, sequenced in a study of T-cell reconstitution after alpha-beta-depleted transplantation in children. The library targeted TCRbeta and was prepared with unique molecular identifiers. MiXCR, run by TCRdb on the PCR reads, gives a single entry per CDR3 protein. The sample has about 610,000 distinct CDR3 sequences, roughly a tenth seen once. This specimen consisted of PBMCs from the stem cell graft donor, obtained from the stem cell graft. The receptors were gathered from a human donor who donated a stem cell graft to a child with acute myeloid leukemia.

This clonotype has a count of ten or more. This chain links TRBV11-2 with TRBJ2-1; D is possibly TRBD1 (6 bases). Trimming took off 5 bases at V and 5 bases at J, with 22 bases between the two ends. The CDR3 extends over 17 amino acids. Looked up from germline, CDR1 is SGHAT and CDR2 is FQNNGV. CDR3 DNA sequence: TGTGCCAGCAGCCCCCTACCTTTACAGGGTCGGAACAATGAGCAGTTCTTC. Protein product: CASSPLPLQGRNNEQFF.

This clonotype was recorded many times. The chain has TRBV11-2 and TRBJ2-3; TRBD2 agrees at 7 bases. The CDR3 is 16 residues long. Germline trimming cut 6 bases from V and 0 bases from J; bases unmatched to any gene: 9. Germline CDR1 is SGHAT and CDR2 is FQNNGV. The CDR3 protein is CASRPRLAASTDTQYF. Here the CDR3 DNA reads TGTGCCAGCAGACCCCGACTAGCTGCTAGCACAGATACGCAGTATTTT.